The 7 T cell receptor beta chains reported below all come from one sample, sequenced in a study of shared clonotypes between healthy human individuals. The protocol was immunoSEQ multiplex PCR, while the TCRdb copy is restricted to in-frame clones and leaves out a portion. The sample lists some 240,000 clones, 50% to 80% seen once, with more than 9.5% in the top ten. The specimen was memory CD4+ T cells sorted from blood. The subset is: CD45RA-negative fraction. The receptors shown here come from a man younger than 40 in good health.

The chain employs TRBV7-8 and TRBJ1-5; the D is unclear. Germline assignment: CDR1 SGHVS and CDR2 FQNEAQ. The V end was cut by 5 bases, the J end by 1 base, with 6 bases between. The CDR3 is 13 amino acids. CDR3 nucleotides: TGTGCCAGCAGCACACACAGCAATCAGCCCCAGCATTTT. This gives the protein CASSTHSNQPQHF.

CDR3 nucleotide sequence: TGCAGCGGCGAGGGTAGTTTTTCTTACAATGAGCAGTTCTTC. This encodes CSGEGSFSYNEQFF. The chain employs TRBV29-1 and TRBJ2-1; TRBD2 is a possible D gene (5 bases). Germline V lookup: CDR1 SQVTM, CDR2 ANQGSEA. Trimming left V 7 bases short and J 4 bases short, with 17 bases between. CDR3 length: 14 amino acids.

Written as DNA, the CDR3 is TGTGCCAGCAGCGTACGCGGGAGGGCCTACGAGCAGTACTTC. Protein product: CASSVRGRAYEQYF. The chain employs TRBV6-6 and TRBJ2-7; TRBD2 agrees at 9 bases. Trimming removed 6 bases from V and 2 bases from J; junction bases left unmatched: 5. The CDR3 totals 14 residues. Germline V gives CDR1 MNHNY, CDR2 SVGAGI (reference sequence).

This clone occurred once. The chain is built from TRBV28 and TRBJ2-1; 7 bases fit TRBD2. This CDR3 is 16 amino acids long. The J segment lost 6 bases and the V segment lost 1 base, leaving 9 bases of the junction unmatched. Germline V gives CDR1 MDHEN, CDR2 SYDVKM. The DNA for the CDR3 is TGTGCCAGCAGTTTATACCACGGGACTACCAGCAATGAGCAGTTCTTC. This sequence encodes CASSLYHGTTSNEQFF.

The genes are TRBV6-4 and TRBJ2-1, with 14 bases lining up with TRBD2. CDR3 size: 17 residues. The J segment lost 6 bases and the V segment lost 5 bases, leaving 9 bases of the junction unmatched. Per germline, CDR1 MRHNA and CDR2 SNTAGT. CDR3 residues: CASSPGLAGVGRNEQFF. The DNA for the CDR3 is TGTGCCAGCAGTCCGGGACTAGCGGGAGTAGGCCGCAATGAGCAGTTCTTC.

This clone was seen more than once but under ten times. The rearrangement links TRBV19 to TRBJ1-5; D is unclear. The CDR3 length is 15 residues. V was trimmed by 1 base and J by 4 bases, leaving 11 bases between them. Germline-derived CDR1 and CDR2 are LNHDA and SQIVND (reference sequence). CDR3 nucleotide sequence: TGTGCCAGTAGTATAGTCACCTTGCCTAATCAGCCCCAGCATTTT. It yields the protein CASSIVTLPNQPQHF. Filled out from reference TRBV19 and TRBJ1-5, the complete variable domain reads DGGITQSPKYLFRKEGQNVTLSCEQNLNHDAMYWYRQDPGQGLRLIYYSQIVNDFQKGDIAEGYSVSREKKESFPLTVTSAQKNPTAFYLCASSIVTLPNQPQHFGDGTRLSIL.

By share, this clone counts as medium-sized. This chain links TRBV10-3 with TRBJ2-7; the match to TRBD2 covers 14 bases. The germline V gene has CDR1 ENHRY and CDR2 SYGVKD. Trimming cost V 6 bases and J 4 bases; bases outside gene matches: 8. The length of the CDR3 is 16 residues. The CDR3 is CAISLAGTSGSYEQYF. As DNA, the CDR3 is TGTGCCATCAGCTTAGCCGGGACTAGCGGGAGTTACGAGCAGTACTTC.